The 32 T cell receptor beta chains listed next were all sequenced from one sample in a study of cytomegalovirus exposure and HLA in healthy donors. Use of 60 Vbeta and 13 Jbeta primers characterized the PCR. The assay was immunoSEQ multiplex PCR, and TCRdb's table has in-frame clones only and misses some. Of under 200,000 clones listed, about 77% are singletons. Sequencing input: PBMCs. These receptor sequences come from a male donor in good health and CMV-seropositive.

CDR3 DNA: TGTGCCAGCAGCGTAAACAGGCACAGTTTCCACTCTGGGGCCAACGTCCTGACTTTC. As protein: CASSVNRHSFHSGANVLTF. The chain is built from TRBV9 and TRBJ2-6, with a tentative D call TRBD1 (5 bases). CDR1 SGDLS and CDR2 YYNGEE come from the germline V gene. V lost 1 base and J 0 bases, leaving 17 bases between the germline ends. The CDR3 totals 19 residues. The full variable domain, its missing parts supplied by reference TRBV9 and TRBJ2-6, is DSGVTQTPKHLITATGQRVTLRCSPRSGDLSVYWYQQSLDQGLQFLIQYYNGEERAKGNILERFSAQQFPDLHSELNLSSLELGDSALYFCASSVNRHSFHSGANVLTFGAGSRLTVL.

The chain joins TRBV9 to TRBJ2-7, with 8 bases identical to TRBD1. Germline V CDR1 and CDR2: SGDLS, YYNGEE. This CDR3 is 13 amino acids long. The J segment lost 6 bases and the V segment lost 2 bases, leaving 4 bases of the junction unmatched. The chain's CDR3 is CASSVDRGSEQYF. Written as DNA, the CDR3 is TGTGCCAGCAGCGTTGACAGGGGCAGCGAGCAGTACTTC.

The chain couples TRBV7-3 to TRBJ2-3; D remains ambiguous. Trimming pared 1 base from V and 2 bases from J, leaving 10 bases between. Germline values: CDR1 SGHTA, CDR2 FQGTGA. This CDR3 is built from 15 residues. CDR3 amino acids: CASSLMAAVTDTQYF. The CDR3, as DNA: TGTGCCAGCAGCTTAATGGCGGCCGTCACAGATACGCAGTATTTT.

The chain has TRBV9 and TRBJ1-1; maybe TRBD1 (5 bases). Trimming removed 3 bases from V and 1 base from J, with 10 bases in between. The CDR3 spans 14 residues. Germline CDR1 and CDR2: SGDLS and YYNGEE. The CDR3, as DNA: TGTGCCAGCAGCGCTGATACAGGGAACACTGAAGCTTTCTTT. Translating it yields CASSADTGNTEAFF.

The J gene is TRBJ2-5, the V gene TRBV5-1; D call uncertain. V lost 4 bases to trimming and J lost 5 bases, with 12 bases between them. The CDR3 consists of 13 residues. Germline V CDR1 and CDR2: SGHRS, YFSETQ. The CDR3: CASSEIAGETQYF. The CDR3 DNA reads as TGCGCCAGCAGCGAAATAGCTGGGGAGACCCAGTACTTC.

This clone was observed a handful of times. The V gene is TRBV5-6, the J gene TRBJ1-5; D perhaps matches TRBD1 (6 bases). The germline V gene encodes CDR1 SGHDT and CDR2 YYEEEE. Trimming took 4 bases from V and 7 from J, leaving 15 bases between them. CDR3 length: 14 amino acids. CDR3 sequence: CASSRRGGSQPQHF. CDR3 DNA sequence: TGTGCCAGCAGCCGGCGGGGGGGCTCCCAGCCCCAGCATTTT.

This clone was seen a few times. The gene calls are TRBV10-1 and TRBJ2-3, with 9 bases lining up with TRBD2. The CDR3 extends over 16 amino acids. Germline V lookup: CDR1 WNHNN, CDR2 SYGVQD (reference sequence). The V and J ends lost 3 bases and 6 bases, in that order; junction bases with no gene match: 10. The CDR3 protein is CASSDPGLASGDTQYF. The CDR3, as DNA: TGCGCCAGCAGTGACCCCGGACTAGCGTCGGGGGATACGCAGTATTTT.

The gene calls are TRBV5-1 and TRBJ2-3; 11 positions match TRBD2. The CDR3 is 18 amino acids. In germline, CDR1 is SGHRS, CDR2 YFSETQ. The V gene end was trimmed by 1 base and the J gene end by 6 bases; junction bases not matched to a gene: 13. CDR3 region: CASSLTTPLAGGPDTQYF. CDR3 nucleotide sequence: TGCGCCAGCAGCTTGACTACCCCCCTAGCGGGGGGACCTGATACGCAGTATTTT.

The rearrangement joins TRBV2 to TRBJ2-7, with 9 positions matching TRBD1. Germline lookup yields CDR1 SNHLY and CDR2 FYNNEI. Unmatched junction bases numbered 5, after V lost 6 bases and J lost 5 bases. CDR3 length: 13 amino acids. The CDR3 nucleotides are TGTGCCAGCAGGGGGACAGGGAACCACGAGCAGTACTTC. It encodes CASRGTGNHEQYF.

This rearrangement joins TRBV4-1 to TRBJ2-1, with 10 bases identical to TRBD2. CDR3 length: 15 amino acids. CDR1 is MGHRA, CDR2 YSYEKL, per germline. V lost 2 bases to trimming and J lost 4 bases; unmatched junction nucleotides: 2. The CDR3 nucleotides read TGCGCCAGCAGCCAACAGCGGGGGGGATACAATGAGCAGTTCTTC. Protein product: CASSQQRGGYNEQFF.

The chain employs TRBV7-3 and TRBJ2-5, with D perhaps TRBD1 (5 bases). There are 13 residues in the CDR3. The germline CDR1 and CDR2 sequences are SGHTA and FQGTGA. Trimming took 3 bases from V and 5 from J, leaving 10 bases between them. This chain's CDR3 is CASSFREGETQYF. CDR3 DNA: TGTGCCAGCAGCTTCAGGGAAGGGGAGACCCAGTACTTC.

The rearrangement links TRBV19 to TRBJ1-1; a weak D match, TRBD1 (5 bases). Trimming removed 5 bases from V and 3 bases from J, with 22 bases in between. CDR3 length equals 17 residues. Germline values: CDR1 LNHDA, CDR2 SQIVND (reference sequence). The CDR3 is CASSLSRVKMWDTEAFF. The CDR3 DNA reads as TGTGCCAGTAGTTTAAGCAGGGTGAAGATGTGGGACACTGAAGCTTTCTTT.

The chain links TRBV7-8 to TRBJ2-7, with a possible D match to TRBD2 (6 bases). Germline CDR1 and CDR2: SGHVS and FQNEAQ. The CDR3 contains 14 residues. Trimming took 5 bases from V and 3 from J, leaving 14 bases between them. The CDR3 reads CASSPLLGGYEQYF. DNA of the CDR3: TGTGCCAGCAGCCCCCTGTTGGGGGGCTACGAGCAGTACTTC.

The chain has TRBV9 and TRBJ1-3; D is unclear. Per germline, CDR1 SGDLS and CDR2 YYNGEE. The CDR3 is made up of 16 amino acids. Trimming pared 0 bases from V and 1 base from J, leaving 11 bases between. CDR3 DNA: TGTGCCAGCAGCGTAGAGGAGGGCAGATCTGGAAACACCATATATTTT. Encoded protein: CASSVEEGRSGNTIYF.

The chain employs TRBV30 and TRBJ2-3; D might be TRBD2 (5 bases). Germline values: CDR1 GTSNPN, CDR2 SVGIG (reference sequence). The germline V and J ends were trimmed by 0 bases and 0 bases, with 13 bases remaining between them. This CDR3 spans 16 amino acids. The CDR3 loop reads CAWSVGGDPSTDTQYF. In nucleotides, the CDR3 is TGTGCCTGGAGTGTAGGAGGAGACCCTAGCACAGATACGCAGTATTTT.

The rearrangement uses TRBV9 and TRBJ1-2; possible D gene TRBD1, 6 bases. Germline loops: CDR1 SGDLS, CDR2 YYNGEE. This CDR3 has 14 amino acids. Deletions cut 0 bases from V and 7 bases from J, with 13 bases between. CDR3: CASSVGLGARGYTF. CDR3 nucleotide sequence: TGTGCCAGCAGCGTAGGTCTGGGGGCCCGTGGCTACACCTTC.

The V gene is TRBV16, the J gene TRBJ2-2; no clear D gene. V shed 4 bases and J shed 3 bases, with 12 bases lying between them. CDR3 size: 15 residues. Germline V gives CDR1 KGHSY, CDR2 FQNENV. This CDR3 is CASSRSLEYTGELFF. As DNA, the CDR3 is TGTGCCAGCAGCCGGAGTTTAGAATACACCGGGGAGCTGTTTTTT.

This rearrangement joins TRBV7-9 to TRBJ2-7, with TRBD1 matching 9 bases. Germline V gene sequence: CDR1 SEHNR, CDR2 FQNEAQ (reference sequence). The length of the CDR3 is 16 residues. J gave up 7 bases and V 5 bases, and 15 bases lay outside the gene matches. The CDR3 DNA sequence: TGTGCCAGCAGCCCGCTCCCGGGGACAGGGCCTCGGGAGCAGTACTTC. This gives the protein CASSPLPGTGPREQYF.

The chain recombines TRBV19 with TRBJ2-3; 8 nucleotides line up with TRBD2. This CDR3 spans 13 amino acids. Trimming cost V 3 bases and J 4 bases; bases outside gene matches: 0. The germline gives CDR1 LNHDA, CDR2 SQIVND (reference sequence). The CDR3 here is CASSIGRADTQYF. In DNA form, the CDR3 reads TGTGCCAGTAGTATCGGGAGGGCAGATACGCAGTATTTT. Full variable domain (missing parts from reference TRBV19 and TRBJ2-3): DGGITQSPKYLFRKEGQNVTLSCEQNLNHDAMYWYRQDPGQGLRLIYYSQIVNDFQKGDIAEGYSVSREKKESFPLTVTSAQKNPTAFYLCASSIGRADTQYFGPGTRLTVL.

This chain joins TRBV30 and TRBJ1-1, with D unclear. Germline CDR1 is GTSNPN and CDR2 is SVGIG (reference sequence). V lost 0 bases to trimming and J lost 3 bases, with 11 bases between them. This CDR3 is 14 amino acids long. CDR3 loop: CAWSVNRRYTEAFF. The CDR3 nucleotides are TGTGCCTGGAGTGTAAACCGGAGGTACACTGAAGCTTTCTTT. Full variable domain (rest looked up from reference TRBV30 and TRBJ1-1): SQTIHQWPATLVQPVGSPLSLECTVEGTSNPNLYWYRQAAGRGLQLLFYSVGIGQISSEVPQNLSASRPQDRQFILSSKKLLLSDSGFYLCAWSVNRRYTEAFFGQGTRLTVV.

This chain joins TRBV4-2 and TRBJ2-2; TRBD2 matches 7 bases. CDR1 LGHNA and CDR2 YNFKEQ come from the germline V gene. The CDR3 extends over 18 amino acids. With 0 bases clipped from V and 3 bases from J, the junction kept 10 bases outside the gene matches. CDR3 residues: CASSQDRRASGYTGELFF. The CDR3 bases are TGTGCCAGCAGCCAAGATAGAAGGGCTAGCGGATACACCGGGGAGCTGTTTTTT.

This sequence joins TRBV9 and TRBJ1-3; D is possibly TRBD1 (5 bases). Trimming removed 4 bases from V and 1 base from J, with 12 bases in between. Germline-derived CDR1 and CDR2 are SGDLS and YYNGEE. The CDR3 extends over 15 amino acids. The CDR3 region has the DNA TGTGCCAGCAGCCTCCCTCGACAGTCTGGAAACACCATATATTTT. As protein: CASSLPRQSGNTIYF.

The chain joins TRBV6-5 to TRBJ2-2; the D gene is possibly TRBD2 (5 bases). Germline CDR1 MNHEY, CDR2 SVGAGI. The CDR3 is 11 residues long. Deletions cut 6 bases from V and 7 bases from J, with 6 bases between. The CDR3 coding sequence is TGTGCCAGCAGACGGGGCGGGGAGCTGTTTTTT. It codes for CASRRGGELFF.

The J gene is TRBJ2-6, the V gene TRBV25-1, with 11 positions matching TRBD2. CDR3 length equals 17 residues. V gave up 10 bases and J gave up 0 bases; unmatched junction bases: 8. Germline CDR1 MGHDK, CDR2 SYGVNS. The CDR3 protein is CAKGGLAAFSGANVLTF. Here the CDR3 DNA reads TGTGCCAAAGGGGGACTAGCGGCATTCTCTGGGGCCAACGTCCTGACTTTC.

The chain links TRBV6-5 to TRBJ1-1; 8 bases agree with TRBD1. Looked up from germline, CDR1 is MNHEY and CDR2 is SVGAGI. The CDR3 runs 15 residues. With 5 bases clipped from V and 4 bases from J, the junction kept 9 bases outside the gene matches. CDR3: CASSQTYRGFTEAFF. The DNA of the CDR3 is TGTGCCAGCAGTCAAACTTACAGGGGGTTCACTGAAGCTTTCTTT.

J is TRBJ2-6 and V is TRBV15, with TRBD2 identical over 7 bases. Germline-derived CDR1 and CDR2 are LNHNV and YYDKDF (reference sequence). V dropped 5 bases and J dropped 1; count of bases not matched to a gene: 17. CDR3 length: 20 residues. CDR3 loop: CATSGLVGQVKTSGANVLTF. The CDR3 DNA reads TGTGCCACCAGCGGACTAGTTGGTCAGGTTAAGACATCTGGGGCCAACGTCCTGACTTTC.

This rearrangement joins TRBV2 to TRBJ1-1; D gene uncertain. The CDR3 covers 14 residues. Germline CDR1 reads SNHLY; CDR2 reads FYNNEI. Trimming shortened V by 4 bases and J by 0 bases, and 9 bases separated the two germline ends. CDR3 bases: TGTGCCAGCAGTGCCAGGTTAATGAACACTGAAGCTTTCTTT. This codes for CASSARLMNTEAFF.

This clone was recorded a few times. The rearrangement links TRBV5-1 to TRBJ2-3; 13 bases fit TRBD2. This CDR3 has 18 residues. V was pared by 4 bases and J by 0 bases, with 8 bases of the junction left unmatched. Germline CDR1 and CDR2: SGHRS and YFSETQ. CDR3 bases: TGCGCCAGCAGCCGACTAGCGGGGGGAATGAGGAGCACAGATACGCAGTATTTT. Translation gives CASSRLAGGMRSTDTQYF.

The rearrangement uses TRBV7-8 and TRBJ2-3; the D gene is possibly TRBD2 (5 bases). V lost 1 base and J lost 0, with 11 bases in between. The CDR3 spans 16 residues. CDR1 SGHVS and CDR2 FQNEAQ come from the germline V gene. CDR3 sequence: CASSLVASPSTDTQYF. The CDR3 bases are TGTGCCAGCAGCTTAGTGGCTAGCCCTAGCACAGATACGCAGTATTTT. The full variable domain, in which reference TRBV7-8 and TRBJ2-3 provide the parts outside the CDR3, is GAGVSQSPRYKVAKRGQDVALRCDPISGHVSLFWYQQALGQGPEFLTYFQNEAQLDKSGLPSDRFFAERPEGSVSTLKIQRTQQEDSAVYLCASSLVASPSTDTQYFGPGTRLTVL.

The DNA of the CDR3 is TGTGCCAGCAGTGTGGTCAGCTACAATGAGCAGTTCTTC. This gives the protein CASSVVSYNEQFF. The J gene is TRBJ2-1, the V gene TRBV6-1; no clear D. From germline, CDR1 is MNHNS and CDR2 SASEGT. CDR3 length: 13 amino acids. V was shortened by 4 bases and J by 3 bases, with 7 bases between the two germline ends.

This chain connects TRBV7-3 to TRBJ2-5; weak D call: TRBD2 (7 bases). Germline V gives CDR1 SGHTA, CDR2 FQGTGA. This CDR3 contains 16 residues. Trimming cost V 0 bases and J 3 bases, with 14 bases left between them. For the CDR3, the DNA is TGTGCCAGCAGCTTAACGGGCGGGGGCCGCAAAGAGACCCAGTACTTC. Translating it yields CASSLTGGGRKETQYF.

The gene calls are TRBV11-2 and TRBJ2-5, with D hard to call. V was clipped by 2 bases and J by 0 bases, with 7 bases between them. Looked up from germline, CDR1 is SGHAT and CDR2 is FQNNGV. The CDR3 has 14 residues. The CDR3 nucleotides are TGTGCCAGCAGCTTATCCGACTACCAAGAGACCCAGTACTTC. Its protein is CASSLSDYQETQYF.